The 17 T cell receptor beta chains below come from one sample, sequenced in a study of blood T cell repertoires in COVID-19. Sequencing was performed with immunoSEQ multiplex PCR; in TCRdb, only in-frame clones are kept and a portion is missing. The sample lists around 150,000 clones, around 87% occurring once. Sample: peripheral blood. These receptors all come from a woman in her sixties with active or convalescent COVID-19.

J is TRBJ1-1 and V is TRBV4-1; 8 nucleotides line up with TRBD1. V lost 5 bases, J lost 1 base, and 6 bases stayed unmatched. There are 15 residues in the CDR3. Germline V CDR1 and CDR2: MGHRA, YSYEKL. Here the CDR3 reads CASSTMDRENTEAFF. The CDR3 DNA follows: TGCGCCAGCAGCACAATGGACAGGGAGAACACTGAAGCTTTCTTT.

The rearrangement uses TRBV7-6 and TRBJ2-1, with D perhaps matching TRBD1 (6 bases). V was cut by 4 bases and J by 1 base, with 11 bases left in between. Germline lookup yields CDR1 SGHVS and CDR2 FNYEAQ. There are 15 residues in the CDR3. This chain's CDR3 is CASSSLTGSYNEQFF. Written as DNA, the CDR3 is TGTGCCAGCAGCTCCCTGACAGGTTCCTACAATGAGCAGTTCTTC.

V and J are TRBV19 and TRBJ2-7; possible D gene TRBD2, 6 bases. The V end was cut by 6 bases, the J end by 2 bases, with 14 bases between. This CDR3 is 14 amino acids long. Germline V CDR1 and CDR2: LNHDA, SQIVND (reference sequence). The CDR3 DNA follows: TGTGCCAGTAGCTTGAGGGAGGCCCCCTACGAGCAGTACTTC. Amino acid sequence: CASSLREAPYEQYF.

The chain has TRBV3-1 (or the pseudogene TRBV3-2) and TRBJ2-3; D gene uncertain. There are 14 residues in the CDR3. Germline assignment: CDR1 LGHDT and CDR2 YNNKEL (reference sequence). V was clipped by 0 bases and J by 4 bases, with 8 bases between them. The CDR3 bases are TGTGCCAGCAGCCAAGATCTAAGTTCAGATACGCAGTATTTT. Its translation is CASSQDLSSDTQYF.

The rearrangement links TRBV19 to TRBJ2-5, with 9 nucleotides matching TRBD1. The CDR3 loop spans 14 amino acids. With 9 bases clipped from V and 3 bases from J, the junction kept 8 bases outside the gene matches. Per germline, CDR1 LNHDA and CDR2 SQIVND (reference sequence). The CDR3 DNA follows: TGTGCCAGCAATTCGTGGACAGGGGAAGAGACCCAGTACTTC. Encoded protein: CASNSWTGEETQYF.

The CDR3 sequence: CASSLQQGDTEAFF. CDR3 coding DNA: TGTGCCAGCAGCTTACAACAGGGGGACACTGAAGCTTTCTTT. The V and J genes are TRBV11-2 and TRBJ1-1; 8 bases fit TRBD1. Trimming removed 2 bases from V and 3 bases from J; junction bases left unmatched: 2. The CDR3 length is 14 residues. CDR1 is SGHAT, CDR2 FQNNGV, per germline.

The gene calls are TRBV6-4 and TRBJ2-3, with 14 bases lining up with TRBD2. The length of the CDR3 is 13 residues. J lost 8 bases, V lost 6 bases, and 1 base had no gene match. Germline-derived CDR1 and CDR2 are MRHNA and SNTAGT. DNA of the CDR3: TGTGCCAGCAGCGGGACTAGCGGGGGTACGCAGTATTTT. Encoded protein: CASSGTSGGTQYF.

The chain links TRBV6-5 to TRBJ1-1; possibly TRBD1 for D (6 bases). The CDR3 extends over 14 amino acids. From germline, CDR1 is MNHEY and CDR2 SVGAGI. The V end was cut by 2 bases, the J end by 5 bases, with 12 bases between. CDR3 bases: TGTGCCAGCAGTTACGCGGGGGCTGGGACTGAAGCTTTCTTT. It is translated as CASSYAGAGTEAFF.

The chain is built from TRBV9 and TRBJ2-5; 9 bases agree with TRBD2. The germline gives CDR1 SGDLS, CDR2 YYNGEE. With V trimmed by 0 bases and J by 5 bases, 2 bases remained unmatched. The CDR3 is 14 residues long. The CDR3, as DNA: TGTGCCAGCAGCGTAGGCGGGGGGGCGGAGACCCAGTACTTC. Amino acid sequence: CASSVGGGAETQYF. The complete variable domain, with remaining parts taken from reference TRBV9 and TRBJ2-5, reads DSGVTQTPKHLITATGQRVTLRCSPRSGDLSVYWYQQSLDQGLQFLIQYYNGEERAKGNILERFSAQQFPDLHSELNLSSLELGDSALYFCASSVGGGAETQYFGPGTRLLVL.

This chain connects TRBV7-9 to TRBJ2-3; 9 bases map to TRBD2. The CDR3 totals 16 residues. V lost 5 bases and J lost 1; bases outside the gene matches: 7. The germline CDR1 and CDR2 sequences are SEHNR and FQNEAQ (reference sequence). The chain's CDR3 is CASSPGTSRGTDTQYF. The CDR3 DNA sequence: TGTGCCAGCAGCCCTGGGACTAGCCGGGGCACAGATACGCAGTATTTT. The full variable domain, completed using reference TRBV7-9 and TRBJ2-3, is DTGVSQNPRHKITKRGQNVTFRCDPISEHNRLYWYRQTLGQGPEFLTYFQNEAQLEKSRLLSDRFSAERPKGSFSTLEIQRTEQGDSAMYLCASSPGTSRGTDTQYFGPGTRLTVL.

This clone is a singleton in its sample. The J gene is TRBJ2-7, the V gene TRBV28; TRBD1 matches at 9 bases. With V trimmed by 4 bases and J by 4 bases, 5 bases remained unmatched. The V gene's germline CDR1 is MDHEN and CDR2 SYDVKM. CDR3 length equals 14 residues. Written as DNA, the CDR3 is TGTGCCAGCAGTTCCGGGGACAGGGTTTACGAGCAGTACTTC. Amino acids: CASSSGDRVYEQYF.

This clone has just one count. The J gene is TRBJ2-3, the V gene TRBV7-2, with TRBD2 matching 12 bases. The CDR3 spans 17 residues. J was trimmed by 4 bases and V by 0 bases; bases with no gene match: 5. Germline V CDR1 and CDR2: SGHTA, FQGNSA. CDR3 DNA sequence: TGTGCCAGCAGCTTAGCACGGCTAGCGGGGGGGCCAGATACGCAGTATTTT. Its protein is CASSLARLAGGPDTQYF.

The chain has TRBV6-6 and TRBJ1-3; no definite D call. The length of the CDR3 is 11 residues. CDR1 MNHNY and CDR2 SVGAGI come from the germline V gene (reference sequence). V shed 8 bases and J shed 8 bases, with 10 bases lying between them. CDR3 in amino acids: CASLQDYTIYF. The DNA for the CDR3 is TGTGCCAGCCTCCAGGATTACACCATATATTTT.

This chain uses TRBV30 with TRBJ2-1, with 7 positions matching TRBD1. Germline CDR1 is GTSNPN and CDR2 is SVGIG (reference sequence). This CDR3 spans 12 amino acids. Trimming took 5 bases from V and 8 from J; bases not matched to a gene: 6. The CDR3 here is CAWSTGHDEQFF. DNA of the CDR3: TGTGCCTGGTCGACAGGGCACGATGAGCAGTTCTTC.

Only a few counts were recorded for this clone. The chain uses TRBV5-4 and TRBJ2-7; D is possibly TRBD1 (7 bases). Germline V gene lookup returns CDR1 SGHNT and CDR2 YYREEE (reference sequence). CDR3 length: 13 amino acids. V lost 4 bases and J lost 7, with 15 bases in between. The CDR3 DNA sequence: TGTGCCAGCAGCCCAGAGACAGGGAGGGAGCAGTACTTC. Amino acids: CASSPETGREQYF.

The chain uses TRBV6-6 and TRBJ2-5, with TRBD2 as a possible D gene (6 bases). The CDR3 has 13 residues. Trimming removed 3 bases from V and 4 bases from J, with 9 bases in between. Germline CDR1 and CDR2: MNHNY and SVGAGI (reference sequence). The CDR3 loop is CASSYPGGETQYF. CDR3 DNA: TGTGCCAGCAGTTATCCCGGGGGAGAGACCCAGTACTTC.

The rearrangement links TRBV24-1 to TRBJ2-5; 9 nucleotides align to TRBD2. In germline, CDR1 is KGHDR, CDR2 SFDVKD. The junction had 9 bases not matched to a gene; V was cut back by 3 bases and J by 5 bases. The CDR3 contains 16 residues. The CDR3 DNA sequence: TGTGCCACCAGTGATGTCGGGCGCGGGGGGGCTGAGACCCAGTACTTC. This codes for CATSDVGRGGAETQYF.